What follows are 17 T cell receptor beta chains derived from one specimen sequenced in a study of CD8 T cells in ankylosing spondylitis. Each CDR3 protein gets one entry after TCRdb re-called the 5' RACE reads with MiXCR. This sample has 300,000 to 350,000 distinct CDR3 sequences, with roughly 15% found just once. The sequenced material came from blood, either unsorted or a sorted T cell fraction (not recorded which). The source of these receptors is a male donor with ankylosing spondylitis or in good health (not recorded which).

In this sample, this clonotype turned up a few times. The V call is TRBV10-3, the J call TRBJ2-3; D is ambiguous. The germline V gene encodes CDR1 ENHRY and CDR2 SYGVKD. V dropped 6 bases and J dropped 2 bases, with 12 bases sitting between them. The CDR3 spans 14 residues. The CDR3 sequence: CAISGSSHTDTQYF. CDR3 in DNA: TGTGCCATCAGCGGGTCATCGCACACAGATACGCAGTATTTT.

This clonotype has a count of ten or more. This chain connects TRBV4-2 to TRBJ1-5, with D hard to call. Germline CDR1 and CDR2: LGHNA and YNFKEQ. The CDR3 extends over 15 amino acids. The V and J ends lost 4 bases and 0 bases respectively, with 10 bases between them. Here the CDR3 DNA reads TGTGCCAGCAGCCCCCTGGCCAATAGCAATCAGCCCCAGCATTTT. Translated, it gives CASSPLANSNQPQHF.

This chain connects TRBV20-1 to TRBJ2-1; maybe TRBD1 (5 bases). V shed 2 bases and J shed 12 bases, with 14 bases lying between them. This CDR3 has 12 amino acids. Germline values: CDR1 DFQATT, CDR2 SNEGSKA (reference sequence). In DNA form, the CDR3 reads TGCAGTGCTAGACAAAACAAGGGGTGGCAGTTCTTC. It specifies CSARQNKGWQFF.

This clonotype was observed many times. The chain couples TRBV11-2 to TRBJ1-1, with no clear D. The CDR3 extends over 12 amino acids. CDR1 SGHAT and CDR2 FQNNGV come from the germline V gene. V gave up 3 bases and J gave up 1 base, with 3 bases separating them. CDR3 DNA sequence: TGTGCCAGCAGCTTTCCGAACACTGAAGCTTTCTTT. This sequence encodes CASSFPNTEAFF.

This rearrangement joins TRBV13 to TRBJ2-7; 11 nucleotides line up with TRBD2. The CDR3 sequence is 15 residues long. In germline, CDR1 is PRHDT, CDR2 FYEKMQ (reference sequence). Trimming removed 4 bases from V and 3 bases from J; junction bases left unmatched: 5. The DNA for the CDR3 is TGTGCCAGCAGCTCTCGGACTAGCGGGTACTACGAGCAGTACTTC. Encoded protein: CASSSRTSGYYEQYF.

V usage is TRBV6-1 and J usage is TRBJ1-2; perhaps TRBD1 as D (5 bases). Trimming left V 2 bases short and J 4 bases short, with 14 bases between. CDR3 length: 15 amino acids. Germline-derived CDR1 and CDR2 are MNHNS and SASEGT. The CDR3 sequence: CASSETSGTAYGYTF. Written as DNA, the CDR3 is TGTGCCAGCAGTGAAACCTCCGGGACGGCCTATGGCTACACCTTC.

This clonotype has just a few counts. The chain links TRBV20-1 to TRBJ2-7, with TRBD2 matching 10 bases. V dropped 3 bases and J dropped 3; count of bases not matched to a gene: 5. Germline values: CDR1 DFQATT, CDR2 SNEGSKA (reference sequence). The CDR3 contains 14 residues. The CDR3 reads CSASKAGGVYEQYF. In DNA, the CDR3 is TGCAGTGCTAGCAAAGCGGGAGGGGTCTACGAGCAGTACTTC.

Only a few counts were recorded for this clonotype. The chain recombines TRBV5-1 with TRBJ2-1, with 11 bases identical to TRBD2. CDR1 and CDR2 (germline): SGHRS, YFSETQ. The CDR3 sequence is 17 residues long. J lost 6 bases, V lost 4 bases, and 12 bases had no gene match. Here the CDR3 reads CASSPDGTSGRRNEQFF. CDR3 coding DNA: TGCGCCAGCAGCCCCGATGGGACTAGCGGCAGGCGCAATGAGCAGTTCTTC.

The rearrangement uses TRBV5-1 and TRBJ1-5, with D perhaps matching TRBD1 (5 bases). The CDR3 sequence is 14 residues long. The germline gives CDR1 SGHRS, CDR2 YFSETQ. With 4 bases removed from V and 4 bases from J, the gap between germline ends came to 12 bases. CDR3: CASSQEGPNQPQHF. CDR3 DNA sequence: TGCGCCAGCAGCCAAGAGGGGCCGAATCAGCCCCAGCATTTT.

At least ten counts were recorded for this clonotype. This chain uses TRBV29-1 with TRBJ2-3, with a weak D call TRBD2 (6 bases). Germline V gives CDR1 SQVTM, CDR2 ANQGSEA. V dropped 7 bases and J dropped 3 bases, with 14 bases sitting between them. There are 13 residues in the CDR3. CDR3 protein: CSAPSGGTDTQYF. The DNA for the CDR3 is TGCAGCGCTCCCTCCGGGGGTACAGATACGCAGTATTTT.

This clonotype was seen a few times. In DNA, the CDR3 is TGCGCCAGCAGCGGACTAGCGGGGTCCAATGAGCAGTTCTTC. Translation gives CASSGLAGSNEQFF. This rearrangement joins TRBV5-1 to TRBJ2-1; 12 bases line up with TRBD2. With 4 bases clipped from V and 6 bases from J, the junction kept 2 bases outside the gene matches. This CDR3 comprises 14 residues. Germline V gene lookup returns CDR1 SGHRS and CDR2 YFSETQ.

The chain joins TRBV4-1 to TRBJ2-2, with unresolved D. The germline gives CDR1 MGHRA, CDR2 YSYEKL. The V end was cut by 1 base, the J end by 4 bases, with 4 bases between. The CDR3 sequence is 13 residues long. CDR3 residues: CASSQGSTGELFF. CDR3 coding DNA: TGCGCCAGCAGCCAAGGAAGCACCGGGGAGCTGTTTTTT.

This clonotype was recorded many times. V and J are TRBV6-1 and TRBJ2-3; D might be TRBD1 (6 bases). The CDR3 covers 15 residues. Trimming stripped 6 bases from V and 0 bases from J, with 13 bases between. Germline loops: CDR1 MNHNS, CDR2 SASEGT. CDR3 region: CASSRGTASTDTQYF. The CDR3 DNA follows: TGTGCCAGCAGCAGGGGAACCGCTAGCACAGATACGCAGTATTTT.

CDR3 sequence (DNA): TGTGCCAGCAGTCTCCACGGGACTCGAACCAACACCGGGGAGCTGTTTTTT. It is translated as CASSLHGTRTNTGELFF. The chain joins TRBV3-1 to TRBJ2-2, with D perhaps TRBD2 (6 bases). The germline V gene encodes CDR1 LGHDT and CDR2 YNNKEL (reference sequence). Deletions cut 6 bases from V and 2 bases from J, with 19 bases between. The CDR3 sequence is 17 residues long.

This clonotype appeared a few times. V and J are TRBV3-1 and TRBJ1-4; D uncertain. This CDR3 has 15 residues. Between the trimmed V and J ends, which lost 3 bases and 7 bases, there was a span of 15 bases. The germline V gene encodes CDR1 LGHDT and CDR2 YNNKEL (reference sequence). The CDR3 DNA follows: TGTGCCAGCAGCCAGAGGTCTACTCGGGGTGAAAAACTGTTTTTT. It encodes CASSQRSTRGEKLFF.

The V call is TRBV18, the J call TRBJ2-4, with TRBD2 identical over 9 bases. The CDR3 totals 14 residues. The germline V gene encodes CDR1 KGHSH and CDR2 LQKENI. V was clipped by 5 bases and J by 6 bases; unmatched bases: 5. CDR3 nucleotide sequence: TGTGCCAGCTCAACGGGACTAGCTGTAAACATTCAGTACTTC. Protein product: CASSTGLAVNIQYF.

There are a few counts of this clonotype. This rearrangement joins TRBV30 to TRBJ2-7, with TRBD2 matching 8 bases. The germline V gene encodes CDR1 GTSNPN and CDR2 SVGIG (reference sequence). This CDR3 is 12 amino acids long. The ends lost 4 bases at V and 3 bases at J; junction bases unmatched: 2. Here the CDR3 reads CAWKREFYEQYF. CDR3 nucleotide sequence: TGTGCCTGGAAGCGGGAGTTCTACGAGCAGTACTTC.